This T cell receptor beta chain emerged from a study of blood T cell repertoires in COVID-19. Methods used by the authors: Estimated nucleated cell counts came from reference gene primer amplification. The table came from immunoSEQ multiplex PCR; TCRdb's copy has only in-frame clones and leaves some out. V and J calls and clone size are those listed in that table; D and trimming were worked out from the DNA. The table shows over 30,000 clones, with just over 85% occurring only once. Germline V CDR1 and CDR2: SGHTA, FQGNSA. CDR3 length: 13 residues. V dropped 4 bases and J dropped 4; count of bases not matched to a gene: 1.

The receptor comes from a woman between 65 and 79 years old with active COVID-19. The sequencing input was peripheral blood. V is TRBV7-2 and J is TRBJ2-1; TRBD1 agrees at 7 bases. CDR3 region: CASSSQGYNEQFF. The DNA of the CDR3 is TGTGCCAGCAGCTCACAGGGGTACAATGAGCAGTTCTTC.